Listed below are T cell receptor beta chains from one sample, sequenced in a study of shared clonotypes between healthy human individuals. Profiling relied on immunoSEQ multiplex PCR, and the TCRdb table lists in-frame clones only, not all of them. Among some 2.4 million clones listed, roughly 93% were seen once. Sequencing used naive CD4+ T cells from PBMCs. The receptors here all came from a man aged 18 to 35 in good health. Some clones in this sample may be carry-over from other donors' samples. Both conserved end residues are part of each CDR3. The order of the fields is V gene, clone size, D gene, J gene, CDR3 protein, CDR3 DNA. The D gene is left open where the match is weak. Size values are once, few and many counts, or a class for expanded clones, and some rows have none.

V: TRBV5-1; size: NA; D: NA; J: TRBJ1-1; CDR3: CASSSNQWASGTEAFF; DNA: TGCGCCAGCAGCTCCAACCAATGGGCCTCCGGCACTGAAGCTTTCTTT
V: TRBV6-5; size: NA; D: NA; J: TRBJ1-1; CDR3: CASRREGNTEAFF; DNA: TGTGCCAGCAGGAGGGAGGGTAACACTGAAGCTTTCTTT
V: TRBV4-2; size: NA; D: TRBD2; J: TRBJ2-7; CDR3: CASSQEGGLAPHEQYF; DNA: TGTGCCAGCAGCCAAGAGGGAGGACTAGCGCCCCACGAGCAGTACTTC
V: TRBV5-1; size: NA; D: NA; J: TRBJ1-5; CDR3: CASSLGGGNQPQHF; DNA: TGCGCCAGCAGCTTGGGGGGTGGGAATCAGCCCCAGCATTTT
V: TRBV11-3; size: NA; D: TRBD2; J: TRBJ2-2; CDR3: CASSLGSGSAGELFF; DNA: TGTGCCAGCAGCTTAGGTAGCGGGAGCGCCGGGGAGCTGTTTTTT
V: TRBV5-1; size: once; D: TRBD1; J: TRBJ1-5; CDR3: CASSLAGGTGQPQHF; DNA: TGCGCCAGCAGCTTGGCCGGGGGGACAGGACAGCCCCAGCATTTT
V: TRBV30; size: NA; D: NA; J: TRBJ1-4; CDR3: CAWGQLDEKLFF; DNA: TGTGCCTGGGGACAATTAGATGAAAAACTGTTTTTT
V: TRBV29-1; size: once; D: NA; J: TRBJ1-3; CDR3: CSVLQGYSGNTIYF; DNA: TGCAGCGTCCTACAGGGTTACTCTGGAAACACCATATATTTT
V: TRBV6-1; size: NA; D: NA; J: TRBJ2-7; CDR3: CASSEASLAYYEQYF; DNA: TGTGCCAGCAGTGAAGCAAGCCTAGCGTACTACGAGCAGTACTTC
V: TRBV5-1; size: few; D: NA; J: TRBJ1-1; CDR3: CASSLVYGLFAEAFF; DNA: TGCGCCAGCAGCTTGGTGTACGGGCTTTTTGCTGAAGCTTTCTTT
V: TRBV6-1; size: NA; D: NA; J: TRBJ2-7; CDR3: CASSGPAGLYEQYF; DNA: TGTGCCAGCAGTGGCCCGGCAGGGCTCTACGAGCAGTACTTC
V: TRBV28; size: NA; D: TRBD2; J: TRBJ2-1; CDR3: CASSAPGLAGVNEQFF; DNA: TGTGCCAGCAGTGCCCCGGGACTAGCGGGAGTCAATGAGCAGTTCTTC
V: TRBV30; size: NA; D: NA; J: TRBJ1-1; CDR3: CASRDTEAFF; DNA: TGTGCCTCTCGTGACACTGAAGCTTTCTTT
V: TRBV10-1; size: once; D: TRBD1; J: TRBJ2-2; CDR3: CASSADRGNTGELFF; DNA: TGCGCCAGCAGTGCGGACAGGGGGAACACCGGGGAGCTGTTTTTT
V: TRBV7-3; size: NA; D: TRBD1; J: TRBJ1-2; CDR3: CASSQGQGATPYGYTF; DNA: TGTGCCAGCAGCCAGGGACAGGGGGCGACTCCCTATGGCTACACCTTC
V: TRBV7-2; size: NA; D: NA; J: TRBJ1-5; CDR3: CASSLAGRPQHF; DNA: TGTGCCAGCAGCTTAGCCGGTCGGCCCCAGCATTTT
V: TRBV28; size: NA; D: NA; J: TRBJ2-7; CDR3: CASSSTTTRFEQYF; DNA: TGTGCCAGCAGTTCCACAACTACTAGGTTCGAGCAGTACTTC
V: TRBV6-5; size: NA; D: TRBD2; J: TRBJ2-7; CDR3: CASSYRGGAEQYF; DNA: TGTGCCAGCAGTTACAGGGGAGGGGCCGAGCAGTACTTC
V: TRBV28; size: once; D: NA; J: TRBJ1-1; CDR3: CASGKPARGTEAFF; DNA: TGTGCCAGCGGTAAGCCCGCCAGGGGCACTGAAGCTTTCTTT
V: TRBV25-1; size: NA; D: TRBD1; J: TRBJ2-7; CDR3: CASSRDSNFEQYF; DNA: TGTGCCAGCAGCCGGGACAGCAACTTCGAGCAGTACTTC
V: TRBV5-1; size: NA; D: TRBD1; J: TRBJ2-7; CDR3: CASSSYVGQGGEQYF; DNA: TGCGCCAGCAGCTCGTACGTAGGACAGGGGGGAGAGCAGTACTTC
V: TRBV27; size: NA; D: NA; J: TRBJ1-1; CDR3: CASSGQGQNTEAFF; DNA: TGTGCCAGCAGTGGGCAGGGACAGAACACTGAAGCTTTCTTT
V: TRBV7-9; size: NA; D: TRBD1; J: TRBJ2-1; CDR3: CASSLGDRGAYNEQFF; DNA: TGTGCCAGCAGCTTAGGGGACAGGGGGGCCTACAATGAGCAGTTCTTC
V: TRBV18; size: NA; D: NA; J: TRBJ1-1; CDR3: CASSPILGVNTEAFF; DNA: TGTGCCAGCTCACCGATCCTAGGGGTGAACACTGAAGCTTTCTTT
V: TRBV11-2; size: NA; D: NA; J: TRBJ2-3; CDR3: CASSLRDTQYF; DNA: TGTGCCAGCAGCTTAAGGGATACGCAGTATTTT
V: TRBV5-8; size: NA; D: NA; J: TRBJ2-3; CDR3: CASSPETVRAYTQYF; DNA: TGTGCCAGCAGCCCGGAGACCGTTCGGGCATATACGCAGTATTTT
V: TRBV7-6; size: NA; D: NA; J: TRBJ2-1; CDR3: CASSLGGGLGSSYNEQFF; DNA: TGTGCCAGCAGCTTAGGAGGCGGGCTGGGGAGCTCCTACAATGAGCAGTTCTTC
V: TRBV30; size: NA; D: TRBD1; J: TRBJ1-4; CDR3: CAWRGDRGEATNEKLFF; DNA: TGTGCCTGGAGAGGGGACAGGGGAGAGGCAACTAATGAAAAACTGTTTTTT
V: TRBV5-1; size: NA; D: TRBD2; J: TRBJ2-1; CDR3: CASSSWTSGSSYNEQFF; DNA: TGCGCCAGCAGCTCCTGGACTAGCGGGAGCTCCTACAATGAGCAGTTCTTC
V: TRBV7-2; size: NA; D: TRBD2; J: TRBJ2-3; CDR3: CASSPPRISGSTSDTQYF; DNA: TGTGCCAGCAGCCCCCCCCGGATTAGCGGGAGCACCTCAGATACGCAGTATTTT
V: TRBV29-1; size: few; D: NA; J: TRBJ1-1; CDR3: CSVRQGKETEAFF; DNA: TGCAGCGTTAGGCAGGGGAAAGAAACTGAAGCTTTCTTT
V: TRBV6-5; size: NA; D: NA; J: TRBJ2-5; CDR3: CASRRQAIQETQYF; DNA: TGTGCCAGCAGACGACAGGCGATCCAAGAGACCCAGTACTTC
V: TRBV2; size: NA; D: NA; J: TRBJ1-4; CDR3: CASTLTGNEKLFF; DNA: TGTGCCAGCACCCTTACAGGGAATGAAAAACTGTTTTTT
V: TRBV27; size: NA; D: NA; J: TRBJ2-7; CDR3: CASRDGQGWLYEQYF; DNA: TGTGCCAGCAGAGATGGCCAGGGGTGGTTGTACGAGCAGTACTTC
V: TRBV10-3; size: NA; D: NA; J: TRBJ2-3; CDR3: CAISGQGGTTSTDTQYF; DNA: TGTGCCATCAGTGGTCAGGGGGGGACGACTAGCACAGATACGCAGTATTTT
V: TRBV15; size: NA; D: NA; J: TRBJ2-1; CDR3: CATSRNLGERDEQFF; DNA: TGTGCCACCAGCAGAAACCTGGGGGAAAGAGATGAGCAGTTCTTC
V: TRBV4-1; size: NA; D: TRBD1; J: TRBJ1-2; CDR3: CASSQDRGLGQGGYGYTF; DNA: TGCGCCAGCAGCCAAGACCGTGGACTGGGACAGGGGGGCTATGGCTACACCTTC
V: TRBV6-1; size: NA; D: NA; J: TRBJ2-7; CDR3: CASSEGPGDAYEQYF; DNA: TGTGCCAGCAGTGAAGGCCCAGGGGATGCCTACGAGCAGTACTTC
V: TRBV18; size: NA; D: NA; J: TRBJ2-7; CDR3: CASSGITGASYEQYF; DNA: TGTGCCAGCTCAGGTATAACAGGCGCCTCCTACGAGCAGTACTTC
V: TRBV5-1; size: NA; D: TRBD1; J: TRBJ2-1; CDR3: CASSPPGTGAVDEQFF; DNA: TGCGCCAGCAGCCCTCCCGGGACAGGGGCGGTTGATGAGCAGTTCTTC
V: TRBV7-7; size: NA; D: TRBD1; J: TRBJ2-5; CDR3: CASSLGLSDREETQYF; DNA: TGTGCCAGCAGCTTAGGTTTGTCCGACAGGGAGGAGACCCAGTACTTC
V: TRBV5-4; size: NA; D: NA; J: TRBJ2-5; CDR3: CASSLSLQRQETQYF; DNA: TGTGCCAGCAGCTTGTCCTTGCAGAGACAAGAGACCCAGTACTTC
V: TRBV9; size: once; D: TRBD1; J: TRBJ2-7; CDR3: CASSVDPRTGFGNEQYF; DNA: TGTGCCAGCAGCGTAGACCCACGGACAGGGTTTGGGAACGAGCAGTACTTC
V: TRBV19; size: NA; D: NA; J: TRBJ1-1; CDR3: CASSIGHAVNTEAFF; DNA: TGTGCCAGTAGTATAGGTCACGCAGTGAACACTGAAGCTTTCTTT
V: TRBV5-1; size: NA; D: NA; J: TRBJ2-1; CDR3: CASSLAGQADIDEQFF; DNA: TGCGCCAGCAGCTTGGCTGGGCAAGCGGACATTGATGAGCAGTTCTTC
V: TRBV28; size: once; D: TRBD1; J: TRBJ2-7; CDR3: CASSDRDGAYEQYF; DNA: TGTGCCAGCAGCGACAGGGACGGCGCCTACGAGCAGTACTTC
V: TRBV9; size: NA; D: NA; J: TRBJ1-2; CDR3: CASSNQGNYGYTF; DNA: TGTGCCAGCAGCAACCAGGGCAACTATGGCTACACCTTC
V: TRBV28; size: NA; D: TRBD1; J: TRBJ2-5; CDR3: CASSSGQGAKETQYF; DNA: TGTGCCAGCAGTTCCGGACAGGGGGCAAAAGAGACCCAGTACTTC
V: TRBV7-3; size: NA; D: NA; J: TRBJ2-5; CDR3: CASSLGGPGETQYF; DNA: TGTGCCAGCAGCTTAGGAGGACCTGGGGAGACCCAGTACTTC
V: TRBV28; size: NA; D: NA; J: TRBJ1-6; CDR3: CASSLMRARRSPLHF; DNA: TGTGCCAGCAGTTTGATGAGAGCCCGGCGCTCACCCCTCCACTTT